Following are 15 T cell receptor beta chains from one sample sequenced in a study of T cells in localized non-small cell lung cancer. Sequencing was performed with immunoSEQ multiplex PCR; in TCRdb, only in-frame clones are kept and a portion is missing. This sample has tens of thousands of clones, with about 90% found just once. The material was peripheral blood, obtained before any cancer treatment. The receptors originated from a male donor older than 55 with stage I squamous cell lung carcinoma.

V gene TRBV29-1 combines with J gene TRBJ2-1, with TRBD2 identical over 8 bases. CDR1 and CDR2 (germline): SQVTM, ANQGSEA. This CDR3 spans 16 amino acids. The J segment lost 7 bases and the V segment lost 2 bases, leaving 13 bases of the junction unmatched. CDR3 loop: CSVEPGGGPWRNEQFF. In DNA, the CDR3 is TGCAGCGTTGAACCCGGGGGGGGGCCCTGGAGGAATGAGCAGTTCTTC.

CDR3 sequence: CASSRGQGGAGELFF. Written as DNA, the CDR3 is TGTGCCAGCAGTAGGGGACAGGGTGGAGCCGGGGAGCTGTTTTTT. V gene TRBV6-6 combines with J gene TRBJ2-2; 9 nucleotides line up with TRBD1. CDR1 is MNHNY and CDR2 is SVGAGI in the germline V gene (reference sequence). This CDR3 spans 15 amino acids. V lost 5 bases and J lost 6; bases outside the gene matches: 7.

The CDR3 region is CASSQGGGTGHYEQYF. As DNA, the CDR3 is TGCGCCAGCAGCCAAGGGGGCGGGACAGGACACTACGAGCAGTACTTC. This rearrangement joins TRBV4-1 to TRBJ2-7; 8 bases are shared with TRBD1. V gave up 1 base and J gave up 3 bases; unmatched junction bases: 8. This CDR3 is built from 16 residues. Germline-derived CDR1 and CDR2 are MGHRA and YSYEKL.

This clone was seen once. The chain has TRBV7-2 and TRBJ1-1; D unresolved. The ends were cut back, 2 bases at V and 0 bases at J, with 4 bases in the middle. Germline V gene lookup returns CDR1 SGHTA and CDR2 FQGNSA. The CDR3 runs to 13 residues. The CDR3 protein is CASSLSVNTEAFF. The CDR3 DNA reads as TGTGCCAGCAGCTTATCAGTGAACACTGAAGCTTTCTTT.

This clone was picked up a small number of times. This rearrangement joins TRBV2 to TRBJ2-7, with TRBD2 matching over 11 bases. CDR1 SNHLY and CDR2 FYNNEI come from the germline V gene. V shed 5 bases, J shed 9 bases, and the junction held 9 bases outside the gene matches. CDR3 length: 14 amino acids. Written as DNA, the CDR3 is TGTGCCAGCAGTCGGCTAGCGGGAGGCTCTGGGCAGTACTTC. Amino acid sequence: CASSRLAGGSGQYF. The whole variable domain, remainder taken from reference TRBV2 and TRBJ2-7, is EPEVTQTPSHQVTQMGQEVILRCVPISNHLYFYWYRQILGQKVEFLVSFYNNEISEKSEIFDDQFSVERPDGSNFTLKIRSTKLEDSAMYFCASSRLAGGSGQYFGPGTRLTVT.

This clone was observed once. CDR3 region: CAISEGAFAYNEQFF. CDR3 DNA sequence: TGTGCCATCAGTGAGGGGGCCTTTGCCTACAATGAGCAGTTCTTC. The V and J genes are TRBV10-3 and TRBJ2-1; the D gene is possibly TRBD1 (5 bases). The CDR3 is made up of 15 amino acids. Germline V gene data show CDR1 as ENHRY and CDR2 as SYGVKD. The ends were cut back, 2 bases at V and 2 bases at J, with 10 bases in the middle.

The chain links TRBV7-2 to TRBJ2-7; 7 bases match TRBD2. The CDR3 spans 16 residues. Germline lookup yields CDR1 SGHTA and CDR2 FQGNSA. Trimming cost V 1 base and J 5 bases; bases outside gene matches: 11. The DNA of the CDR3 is TGTGCCAGCAGCTTAGGGGGCGGGAGAGGGTCTGACGAGCAGTACTTC. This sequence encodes CASSLGGGRGSDEQYF.

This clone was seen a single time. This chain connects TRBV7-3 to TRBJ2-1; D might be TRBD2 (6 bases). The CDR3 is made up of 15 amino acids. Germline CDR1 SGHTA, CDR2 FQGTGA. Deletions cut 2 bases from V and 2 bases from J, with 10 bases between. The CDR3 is CASSLDGGAYNEQFF. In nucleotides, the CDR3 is TGTGCCAGCAGCTTAGATGGAGGGGCCTACAATGAGCAGTTCTTC.

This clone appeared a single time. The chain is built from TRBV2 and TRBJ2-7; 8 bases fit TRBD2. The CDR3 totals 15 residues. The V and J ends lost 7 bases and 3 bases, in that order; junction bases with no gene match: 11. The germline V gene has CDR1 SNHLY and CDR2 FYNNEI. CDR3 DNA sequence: TGTGCCAGCAATGGGGGAGAGCGGGGGAGCTACGAGCAGTACTTC. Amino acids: CASNGGERGSYEQYF.

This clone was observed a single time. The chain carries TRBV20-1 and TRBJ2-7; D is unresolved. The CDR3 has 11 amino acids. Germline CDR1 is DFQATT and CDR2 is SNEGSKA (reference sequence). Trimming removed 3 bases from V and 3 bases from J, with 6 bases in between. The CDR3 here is CSASRDYEQYF. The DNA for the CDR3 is TGCAGTGCTAGCCGAGACTACGAGCAGTACTTC.

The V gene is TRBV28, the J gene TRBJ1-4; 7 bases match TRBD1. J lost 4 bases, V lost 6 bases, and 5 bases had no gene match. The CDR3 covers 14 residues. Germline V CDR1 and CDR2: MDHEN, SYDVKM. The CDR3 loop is CASSSTGSNEKLFF. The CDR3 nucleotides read TGTGCCAGCAGCTCGACAGGGAGTAATGAAAAACTGTTTTTT.

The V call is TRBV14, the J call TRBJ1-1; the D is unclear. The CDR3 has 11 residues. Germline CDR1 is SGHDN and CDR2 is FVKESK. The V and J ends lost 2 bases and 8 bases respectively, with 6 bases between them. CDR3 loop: CASSQHGEAFF. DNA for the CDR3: TGTGCCAGCAGCCAACATGGGGAAGCTTTCTTT.

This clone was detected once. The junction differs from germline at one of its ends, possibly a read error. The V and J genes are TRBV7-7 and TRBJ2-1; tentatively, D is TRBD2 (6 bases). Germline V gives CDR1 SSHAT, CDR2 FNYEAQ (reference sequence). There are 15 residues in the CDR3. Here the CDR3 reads CASSLSRDSYNEQFF. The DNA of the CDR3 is TGTGCTAGCAGCTTAAGCCGGGACTCGTACAATGAGCAGTTCTTC.

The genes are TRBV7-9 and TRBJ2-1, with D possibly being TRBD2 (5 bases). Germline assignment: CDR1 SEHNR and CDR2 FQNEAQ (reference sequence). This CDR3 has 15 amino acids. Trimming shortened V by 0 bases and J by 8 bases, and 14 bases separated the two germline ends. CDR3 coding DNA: TGTGCCAGCAGCTTAGCGGAGACTATCCGCGATGAGCAGTTCTTC. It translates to CASSLAETIRDEQFF. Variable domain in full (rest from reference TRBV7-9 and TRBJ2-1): DTGVSQNPRHKITKRGQNVTFRCDPISEHNRLYWYRQTLGQGPEFLTYFQNEAQLEKSRLLSDRFSAERPKGSFSTLEIQRTEQGDSAMYLCASSLAETIRDEQFFGPGTRLTVL.

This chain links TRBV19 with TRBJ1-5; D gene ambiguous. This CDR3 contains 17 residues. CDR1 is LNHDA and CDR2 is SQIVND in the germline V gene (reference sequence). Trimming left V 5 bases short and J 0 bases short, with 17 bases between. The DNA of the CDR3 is TGTGCCAGTAGTCCCCGGATGGCGGCATATAGCAATCAGCCCCAGCATTTT. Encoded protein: CASSPRMAAYSNQPQHF. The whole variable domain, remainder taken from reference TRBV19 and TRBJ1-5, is DGGITQSPKYLFRKEGQNVTLSCEQNLNHDAMYWYRQDPGQGLRLIYYSQIVNDFQKGDIAEGYSVSREKKESFPLTVTSAQKNPTAFYLCASSPRMAAYSNQPQHFGDGTRLSIL.